This T cell receptor beta chain comes out of a study of CD8+CD57+ T cells in acquired aplastic anemia. Study-wide context: Quantities of DNA derived from sorted CD4+ and CD8+ cells averaged approximately 3 ug.

Patients sequenced had flow cytometry evidence of CD8+CD57+ cell expansion. A few counts support this clonotype. V dropped 3 bases and J dropped 4 bases, with 8 bases sitting between them. The CDR3 sequence is 12 residues long. CDR1 and CDR2 from the germline V gene are SGHDT and YYEEEE. According to the study, genomic DNA was the template for TCR beta VDJ and CDR3 profiling. From the reads, TCRdb called clonotypes with MiXCR, one entry per CDR3 protein. The repertoire consists of about 190,000 distinct CDR3 sequences, with just under 50% occurring once and the leading ten covering about 9.5%. The receptor was isolated from a human donor with aplastic anemia. The sample comprised sorted CD4+, CD8+, or CD8+CD57+ T cells (not recorded which) from PBMCs. The rearrangement joins TRBV5-6 to TRBJ2-7; D call uncertain. The CDR3 spells CASSSYRYEQYF. In DNA, the CDR3 is TGTGCCAGCAGCTCCTATCGGTACGAGCAGTACTTC.